This paragraph covers one TCR beta chain sequence. Its antigen remains unknown. Trimming pared 0 bases from V and 5 bases from J, leaving 11 bases between. CDR3 size: 14 residues. Germline V gene data show CDR1 as SGHDT and CDR2 as YYEEEE. The sample is drawn from a study of stem cell transplantation in POMP-related autoinflammatory disease. Across the whole study: Hypothesis: faulty thymoproteasomes impair CD8+ T-cell selection, skewing TRB repertoires. Before transplant, CD4+ T cells skewed naive and CD8+ proportions were low. Whole-study findings and limits: Unique TRB V-J gene pairings were limited in number in patients with PRAID. PRAID patients trended toward lower TRB diversity and higher clonality in all analyzed T-cell subsets.

Sequencing was performed with immunoSEQ multiplex PCR; in TCRdb, only in-frame clones are kept and a portion is missing. The data show about 1,300 clones, over 60% seen once. The sequencing used Tregs from PBMCs, collected before stem cell transplantation. The TCR was taken from a human donor with POMP-related autoinflammation and immune dysregulation (PRAID). The chain joins TRBV5-6 to TRBJ1-1, with D perhaps TRBD1 (6 bases). CDR3 nucleotide sequence: TGTGCCAGCAGCTTGGGCTACAGGGAGACTGAAGCTTTCTTT. Its translation: CASSLGYRETEAFF.